These T cell receptor beta chains were read from a single sample in a study of blood T cell repertoires in COVID-19. Sequencing was performed with immunoSEQ multiplex PCR; in TCRdb, only in-frame clones are kept and a portion is missing. The data contain approximately 300,000 clones, around 83% of them singletons. The sample taken for sequencing was peripheral blood. The receptors were sampled from a woman in her fifties or sixties with acute or convalescent COVID-19. Each CDR3 is given with its conserved first and last residue. The D gene is left open where the match is weak. Clone size is shown for a subset of rows, as once, few, many or a class of expanded clone.

D: .; size: .; J: TRBJ1-3; V: TRBV18; DNA: TGTGCCAGCTCGCCGACTTCAGGACTTGGAAACACCATATATTTT; CDR3: CASSPTSGLGNTIYF
D: .; size: .; J: TRBJ2-5; V: TRBV7-2; DNA: TGTGCCAGCAGCTACTCCGGGGGCGGGAGCTGGGAGACCCAGTACTTC; CDR3: CASSYSGGGSWETQYF
D: .; size: .; J: TRBJ2-1; V: TRBV6-5; DNA: TGTGCCAGCAGTTACTCCCCTAAGATGCACAATGAGCAGTTCTTC; CDR3: CASSYSPKMHNEQFF
D: .; size: .; J: TRBJ1-6; V: TRBV7-9; DNA: TGTGCCAGCAGCTTAGAAGCGGGTTCACCCCTCCACTTT; CDR3: CASSLEAGSPLHF
D: .; size: .; J: TRBJ2-3; V: TRBV2; DNA: TGTGCCAGCAGTGGAGAAGATACGCAGTATTTT; CDR3: CASSGEDTQYF
D: .; size: few; J: TRBJ1-6; V: TRBV7-9; DNA: TGTGCCAGCAGTTTTCAGGGCTATAATTCACCCCTCCACTTT; CDR3: CASSFQGYNSPLHF
D: TRBD1; size: .; J: TRBJ1-5; V: TRBV19; DNA: TGTGCCAGTAGTGTCGGACAGGGTGGAATATGGCCCCAGCATTTT; CDR3: CASSVGQGGIWPQHF
D: TRBD1; size: .; J: TRBJ1-2; V: TRBV27; DNA: TGTGCCAGCAGTCCTACAGGGGGCAAAGTCTATGGCTACACCTTC; CDR3: CASSPTGGKVYGYTF
D: .; size: .; J: TRBJ1-2; V: TRBV5-1; DNA: TGCGCCAGCAGCTTGGTTCTGGGCAAGGAATATGGCTACACCTTC; CDR3: CASSLVLGKEYGYTF
D: .; size: .; J: TRBJ1-4; V: TRBV12-5; DNA: TGTGCTAGTGGTTTGGGAGGCGACAGAGCAAAACTGTTTTTT; CDR3: CASGLGGDRAKLFF
D: TRBD1; size: .; J: TRBJ1-4; V: TRBV5-1; DNA: TGCGCCAGCAGCAGGGGACAGTCTAATGAAAAACTGTTTTTT; CDR3: CASSRGQSNEKLFF
D: TRBD2; size: .; J: TRBJ2-5; V: TRBV30; DNA: TGTGCCGGGGAAAGACTAGCGGGAGAAGAGACCCAGTACTTC; CDR3: CAGERLAGEETQYF
D: TRBD2; size: .; J: TRBJ2-4; V: TRBV7-2; DNA: TGTGCCAGCAGCACAACTAGCGGCTTAGCCAAAAACATTCAGTACTTC; CDR3: CASSTTSGLAKNIQYF
D: TRBD1; size: .; J: TRBJ1-2; V: TRBV18; DNA: TGTGCCAGCTCACCGGCGACAGGGGAAGGCTATGGCTACACCTTC; CDR3: CASSPATGEGYGYTF
D: .; size: once; J: TRBJ1-2; V: TRBV10-3; DNA: TGTGCCATCCGGAGGACCGGGTATGGCTACACCTTC; CDR3: CAIRRTGYGYTF
D: .; size: .; J: TRBJ2-3; V: TRBV18; DNA: TGTGCCAGCTCACCACCCAGCCACGGAGCAGATACGCAGTATTTT; CDR3: CASSPPSHGADTQYF
D: .; size: .; J: TRBJ2-6; V: TRBV5-6; DNA: TGTGCCAGCAGCTTGGCCGGGATTGGGGCCAACGTCCTGACTTTC; CDR3: CASSLAGIGANVLTF
D: TRBD1; size: .; J: TRBJ1-2; V: TRBV19; DNA: TGTGCCAGTAGGGACCAAGCGACAGGGGTAGGTTATGGCTACACCTTC; CDR3: CASRDQATGVGYGYTF
D: TRBD1; size: .; J: TRBJ2-1; V: TRBV2; DNA: TGTGCCAGCACCGAAGACAGGGTTAATGAGCAGTTCTTC; CDR3: CASTEDRVNEQFF
D: .; size: .; J: TRBJ1-1; V: TRBV30; DNA: TGTGCCTGGAGTGTACAGATTGAAGCTTTCTTT; CDR3: CAWSVQIEAFF
D: TRBD1; size: .; J: TRBJ1-5; V: TRBV7-2; DNA: TGTGCCAGCAGCTTAGGGGACAGCCCAATACAGCCCCAGCATTTT; CDR3: CASSLGDSPIQPQHF
D: TRBD1; size: .; J: TRBJ1-5; V: TRBV27; DNA: TGTGCCAGCAGTTCGGGACAGGGCGCACATCAGCCCCAGCATTTT; CDR3: CASSSGQGAHQPQHF